This T cell receptor beta chain appears in the sequencing data of a study of shared clonotypes between healthy human individuals. The V gene's germline CDR1 is LNHDA and CDR2 SQIVND (reference sequence). The V and J ends lost 5 bases and 8 bases respectively, with 18 bases between them. The CDR3 is made up of 15 amino acids. Generated by immunoSEQ multiplex PCR, the TCRdb table keeps only in-frame clones and is missing some. The sample lists under 1,100,000 clones; about four fifths were seen once. Concerning this clone itself: Its antigen remains unidentified.

General observations from the study: Naive subsets tended to show greater estimated richness than memory subsets. Among non-shared clonotypes, generation probabilities were lower than among those shared by all four donors.

V and J are TRBV19 and TRBJ1-4, with D perhaps TRBD1 (5 bases). This TCR derives from a young man in good health. Some clones in this sample may be carry-over from other donors' samples. Sample: memory CD4+ T cells from PBMCs. Documented subset: CD45RA-negative fraction. The CDR3 DNA follows: TGTGCCAGTAGTGTGACCGGGACCAAGTCGGAAAAACTGTTTTTT. It encodes CASSVTGTKSEKLFF.